The rows below give T cell receptor beta chains drawn from one sample of a study of cytomegalovirus exposure and HLA in healthy donors. Clones were sequenced by immunoSEQ multiplex PCR, and TCRdb holds only the in-frame ones, with some missing. Seen here are roughly 120,000 clones, roughly 86% observed once, and the top ten hold about 3.7%. The specimen was PBMCs. Receptors were obtained from a man under 40 in good health and CMV-seronegative. Each CDR3 is given with its conserved first and last residue. D genes are given only for firm matches. The listing skips clone size in some rows; elsewhere it reads once, few, many or a size class.

TGTGCCACCAGCAGTATCGGGACAGGGGCTTATGGCTACACCTTC,CATSSIGTGAYGYTF,NA,TRBD1,TRBJ1-2,TRBV15
TGTGCCAGCAGTGTGACAGGGGGCGGCTATGGCTACACCTTC,CASSVTGGGYGYTF,NA,TRBD1,TRBJ1-2,TRBV27
TGTGCCATCAGTGAGGGCCAGGGCAATCAGCCCCAGCATTTT,CAISEGQGNQPQHF,NA,NA,TRBJ1-5,TRBV10-3
TGTGCCAGCAGCCCGAACAGGGATTATGGCTACACCTTC,CASSPNRDYGYTF,NA,NA,TRBJ1-2,TRBV16
TGTGCCAGCAGTCAGGGGGCCTACAATGAGCAGTTCTTC,CASSQGAYNEQFF,NA,TRBD1,TRBJ2-1,TRBV28
TGTGCCAGCAGCTTAGGCGGCAGGGGCGGAAACACCATATATTTT,CASSLGGRGGNTIYF,NA,NA,TRBJ1-3,TRBV13
TGTGCCAGCAGTTCGGGGACAGGGGTCAACACCGGGGAGCTGTTTTTT,CASSSGTGVNTGELFF,NA,TRBD1,TRBJ2-2,TRBV6-5
TGTGCCACCAGCATGACGGGACAGGGGCGCGGCTACACCTTC,CATSMTGQGRGYTF,NA,TRBD1,TRBJ1-2,TRBV15
TGTGCCAGCAGCTTGGACAGCGGGAGCTCCTACAATGAGCAGTTCTTC,CASSLDSGSSYNEQFF,NA,TRBD2,TRBJ2-1,TRBV7-6
TGTGCCAGCAGCCTACTTCGGAGCACTGAAGCTTTCTTT,CASSLLRSTEAFF,NA,NA,TRBJ1-1,TRBV7-8
TGTGCCACCAGCATGACGGGGGGGGTCAACTATGGCTACACCTTC,CATSMTGGVNYGYTF,NA,NA,TRBJ1-2,TRBV15
TGTGCCAGCAAAAGGGGGTTTGGCTACACCTTC,CASKRGFGYTF,NA,NA,TRBJ1-2,TRBV6-5
TGTGCCATCAGTGAGTCGACTGGGAGGGGCGATGAAAAACTGTTTTTT,CAISESTGRGDEKLFF,NA,NA,TRBJ1-4,TRBV10-3
TGCGCCAGCAGCCAAACCCGATCGTGGGACAGGGACCTTAGCTCCTACGAGCAGTACTTC,CASSQTRSWDRDLSSYEQYF,NA,TRBD1,TRBJ2-7,TRBV4-3
TGTGCCAGCAGTCTCAGGGTCAATCAGCCCCAGCATTTT,CASSLRVNQPQHF,NA,NA,TRBJ1-5,TRBV7-2
TGTGCCAGCAGCCCCCGGGGGACAGGGCAAAACGATTCACCCCTCCACTTT,CASSPRGTGQNDSPLHF,NA,TRBD1,TRBJ1-6,TRBV11-1
TGTGCCAGCACCTCGGGACTCCCCAGGTCCTACGAGCAGTACTTC,CASTSGLPRSYEQYF,NA,NA,TRBJ2-7,TRBV5-6
TGCAGCGTTGATCCGGCAGGGGGAATACACTATGGCTACACCTTC,CSVDPAGGIHYGYTF,NA,TRBD1,TRBJ1-2,TRBV29-1
TGTGCCAGCAGCACCCACTCTGGTAAAGCTTTCTTT,CASSTHSGKAFF,NA,NA,TRBJ1-1,TRBV11-2
TGTGCGCCCGCCAGGAACACTGAAGCTTTCTTT,CAPARNTEAFF,NA,NA,TRBJ1-1,TRBV28
TGTGCCAGCAGTTACGGGAGGGCGGACGGCTACACCTTC,CASSYGRADGYTF,NA,NA,TRBJ1-2,TRBV6-6
TGTGCCAGCAGCCCAGGGGGCGCGACTGAAGCTTTCTTT,CASSPGGATEAFF,NA,TRBD1,TRBJ1-1,TRBV5-4
TGTGCCAGCAGCTTAGATCAGACAGGGGGAACTGAAGCTTTCTTT,CASSLDQTGGTEAFF,NA,TRBD1,TRBJ1-1,TRBV11-2
TGTGCCAGCAGCCAGGGCTCTAATGAAAAACTGTTTTTT,CASSQGSNEKLFF,NA,NA,TRBJ1-4,TRBV6-5
TGTGCCAGCAGCTTGCGGGGGGGGTCTGGCTACACCTTC,CASSLRGGSGYTF,NA,NA,TRBJ1-2,TRBV5-4
TGTGCCAGCAGCTTGCCGGGGGGGCTCGGCAATGAGCAGTTCTTC,CASSLPGGLGNEQFF,NA,TRBD2,TRBJ2-1,TRBV5-4
TGTGCCATCAGTGAGTCGGGGGCCGAGCAGTACTTC,CAISESGAEQYF,once,NA,TRBJ2-7,TRBV10-3
TGCGCCAGCAGCTTCTGGACAGGGGGGACCTACGAGCAGTACTTC,CASSFWTGGTYEQYF,NA,TRBD1,TRBJ2-7,TRBV5-1
TGTGCCAGCAGCTTAGGGGGGGTTACGGCGTCCATATATTTT,CASSLGGVTASIYF,NA,NA,TRBJ1-3,TRBV7-9